This T cell receptor beta chain was obtained from a study of cytomegalovirus exposure and HLA in healthy donors. V was cut by 1 base and J by 6 bases, with 13 bases left in between. The V gene's germline CDR1 is SEHNR and CDR2 FQNEAQ (reference sequence). The CDR3 is made up of 14 amino acids. The assay was immunoSEQ multiplex PCR, and TCRdb's table has in-frame clones only and misses some. The table has about 170,000 clones, 65% to 90% seen once. The gene calls are TRBV7-9 and TRBJ2-7; TRBD1 is a possible D gene (5 bases). The TCR originated in a woman in her late teens or twenties in good health and CMV-seronegative. Sequences were obtained from PBMCs. The CDR3 region has the DNA TGTGCCAGCAGCTTAGAAGGGGCGTGGGGCGAGCAGTACTTC. Its translation: CASSLEGAWGEQYF.